One and the same sample provided the 15 T cell receptor beta chains below, sequenced in a study of blood T cell repertoires in COVID-19. The assay was immunoSEQ multiplex PCR, and TCRdb's table has in-frame clones only and misses some. The sample has over 100,000 clones; 91% are singletons. Sequencing was carried out using peripheral blood. The source of these receptors is a young man with acute or convalescent COVID-19.

The chain has TRBV2 and TRBJ2-7; 8 bases agree with TRBD1. The V segment lost 2 bases and the J segment 4 bases; nucleotides outside the gene matches: 10. CDR1 and CDR2 from the germline V gene are SNHLY and FYNNEI. The CDR3 spans 16 residues. This CDR3 is CASSEWSGGAQYEQYF. The CDR3 DNA reads TGTGCCAGCAGTGAATGGTCAGGGGGCGCCCAATACGAGCAGTACTTC.

The V gene is TRBV10-2, the J gene TRBJ2-3; the D is unclear. V was trimmed by 5 bases and J by 1 base, leaving 19 bases between them. The CDR3 length is 17 residues. The V gene's germline CDR1 is WSHSY and CDR2 SAAADI. CDR3 in amino acids: CASSLSASAIGTDTQYF. The CDR3 DNA reads as TGCGCCAGCAGTCTAAGTGCCAGCGCGATAGGCACAGATACGCAGTATTTT.

The CDR3 region has the DNA TGTGCCTGGACCGGACTAGCGGGGACGCACGAGACCCAGTACTTC. It translates to CAWTGLAGTHETQYF. The chain links TRBV30 to TRBJ2-5, with 12 positions matching TRBD2. The CDR3 has 15 residues. CDR1 is GTSNPN, CDR2 SVGIG, per germline (reference sequence). Germline trimming cut 4 bases from V and 5 bases from J; bases unmatched to any gene: 8.

The chain has TRBV12-3 or TRBV12-4 and TRBJ1-2, with D possibly TRBD1 on 5 matching bases. V dropped 2 bases and J dropped 7 bases, with 8 bases sitting between them. The length of the CDR3 is 12 residues. In DNA, the CDR3 is TGTGCCAGCAGTTTAATAGGGGTTGGCTACACCTTC. This gives the protein CASSLIGVGYTF.

The rearrangement joins TRBV7-8 to TRBJ1-2; 8 nucleotides agree with TRBD1. The CDR3 covers 14 residues. V shed 8 bases, J shed 5 bases, and the junction held 10 bases outside the gene matches. In germline, CDR1 is SGHVS, CDR2 FQNEAQ. The CDR3 bases are TGTGCCAGCTCCAGGACAGGGATAGGTTATGGCTACACCTTC. This translates into CASSRTGIGYGYTF.

This chain uses TRBV10-2 with TRBJ2-1, with 8 bases lining up with TRBD1. In germline, CDR1 is WSHSY, CDR2 SAAADI. The junction had 7 bases not matched to a gene; V was cut back by 8 bases and J by 7 bases. This CDR3 has 13 residues. CDR3 bases: TGCGCCAGCCGGGACAGGACCTTGAATGAGCAGTTCTTC. It yields the protein CASRDRTLNEQFF.

The rearrangement uses TRBV18 and TRBJ1-5; a possible D gene is TRBD1 (6 bases). The CDR3 has 16 amino acids. The V and J ends lost 2 bases and 1 base respectively, with 12 bases between them. Per germline, CDR1 KGHSH and CDR2 LQKENI. The CDR3 sequence is CASSPSRGQSNQPQHF. The DNA of the CDR3 is TGTGCCAGCTCACCAAGTAGAGGACAGAGCAATCAGCCCCAGCATTTT.

The genes are TRBV25-1 and TRBJ1-3; TRBD1 is a possible D gene (5 bases). Germline V CDR1 and CDR2: MGHDK, SYGVNS. The V gene lost 6 bases and the J gene lost 3 bases, with 18 bases spanning the gap. CDR3 length: 16 residues. CDR3 in amino acids: CASSHTARAGGNTIYF. The CDR3 bases are TGTGCCAGCAGCCACACGGCCAGGGCAGGTGGAAACACCATATATTTT. Full variable domain (remainder filled in from reference TRBV25-1 and TRBJ1-3): EADIYQTPRYLVIGTGKKITLECSQTMGHDKMYWYQQDPGMELHLIHYSYGVNSTEKGDLSSESTVSRIRTEHFPLTLESARPSHTSQYLCASSHTARAGGNTIYFGEGSWLTVV.

This chain links TRBV24-1 with TRBJ2-7; 11 nucleotides agree with TRBD2. CDR1 and CDR2 (germline): KGHDR, SFDVKD. CDR3 length equals 15 residues. Trimming cost V 6 bases and J 2 bases; bases outside gene matches: 5. CDR3 region: CATSPTSGITYEQYF. Here the CDR3 DNA reads TGTGCCACCAGTCCGACTAGCGGGATTACCTACGAGCAGTACTTC.

The chain is built from TRBV2 and TRBJ1-1, with 7 positions matching TRBD1. Germline V gives CDR1 SNHLY, CDR2 FYNNEI. Trimming cost V 3 bases and J 4 bases; bases outside gene matches: 11. The length of the CDR3 is 16 residues. CDR3 bases: TGTGCCAGCAGTGAGGCCCCCCGACAGGGCGGCACTGAAGCTTTCTTT. As protein: CASSEAPRQGGTEAFF.

The chain links TRBV6-5 to TRBJ1-4, with D unclear. This CDR3 is built from 14 residues. The germline CDR1 and CDR2 sequences are MNHEY and SVGAGI. Trimming removed 7 bases from V and 8 bases from J, with 17 bases in between. CDR3 protein: CASTPPGGGEKLFF. CDR3 DNA: TGTGCCAGCACCCCCCCGGGTGGAGGGGAAAAACTGTTTTTT.

The gene calls are TRBV5-1 and TRBJ2-1; 11 bases agree with TRBD2. J lost 4 bases, V lost 0 bases, and 0 bases had no gene match. The CDR3 covers 15 residues. Germline V gene lookup returns CDR1 SGHRS and CDR2 YFSETQ. CDR3 sequence: CASSLGLAGYNEQFF. DNA of the CDR3: TGCGCCAGCAGCTTGGGACTAGCGGGGTACAATGAGCAGTTCTTC.

The rearrangement links TRBV18 to TRBJ1-2; 7 nucleotides line up with TRBD1. CDR1 and CDR2 (germline): KGHSH, LQKENI. CDR3 length: 14 amino acids. V lost 2 bases and J lost 4; bases outside the gene matches: 4. Written as DNA, the CDR3 is TGTGCCAGCTCACCAGGGGCAGGGGGCTATGGCTACACCTTC. Its protein is CASSPGAGGYGYTF.

The V and J genes are TRBV19 and TRBJ2-3; 7 positions agree with TRBD1. The CDR3 has 14 residues. CDR1 and CDR2 (germline): LNHDA, SQIVND (reference sequence). J was trimmed by 2 bases and V by 6 bases; bases with no gene match: 5. The chain's CDR3 is CASSPGQLTDTQYF. The CDR3 DNA reads TGTGCCAGTAGCCCGGGACAGCTCACAGATACGCAGTATTTT.

This clone has a handful of counts. V and J are TRBV30 and TRBJ2-7, with D possibly TRBD2 on 6 matching bases. This CDR3 region has 14 residues. Germline CDR1 GTSNPN, CDR2 SVGIG (reference sequence). V gave up 3 bases and J gave up 4 bases, with 16 bases separating them. The CDR3 coding sequence is TGTGCCTGGAGGACGTCCGGAGGGGTTTACGAGCAGTACTTC. Translation: CAWRTSGGVYEQYF.